The 10 T cell receptor beta chains in this list originate from one sample, sequenced in a study of a mutant IDH1 vaccine in newly diagnosed glioma. For these TCRs, the target antigens are not known. TCRdb's table, derived via immunoSEQ multiplex PCR, lists solely in-frame clones and lacks some. The sample holds 20,000 to 30,000 clones, about four fifths seen once. Regarding time point: week 47, end of study. In the vaccine, a single dose held 300 ug of the mutant IDH1 20-mer peptide, along with topical imiquimod. The sequencing used PBMCs, collected from a glioma patient whose treatment included an IDH1 peptide vaccine. Receptors were obtained from a man aged 40-49 years with glioma. Some clones in this sample may be carry-over from other donors' samples.

This clone was observed once. V gene TRBV2 combines with J gene TRBJ1-1; D is perhaps TRBD1 (6 bases). V shed 1 base and J shed 3 bases, with 15 bases lying between them. CDR1 is SNHLY, CDR2 FYNNEI, per germline. This CDR3 spans 16 amino acids. The CDR3 DNA is TGTGCCAGCAGTGAAGGACAGGATTATGGGCACACTGAAGCTTTCTTT. It codes for CASSEGQDYGHTEAFF.

This sequence joins TRBV5-1 and TRBJ1-1; D is perhaps TRBD1 (5 bases). The germline gives CDR1 SGHRS, CDR2 YFSETQ. The CDR3 has 13 residues. Trimming took 4 bases from V and 5 from J, leaving 12 bases between them. The CDR3 loop is CASSAQGGTEAFF. As DNA, the CDR3 is TGCGCCAGCAGCGCGCAGGGAGGGACTGAAGCTTTCTTT.

The chain combines TRBV4-1 with TRBJ2-2, with 7 bases aligning to TRBD2. CDR3 length: 18 amino acids. The V gene end was trimmed by 0 bases and the J gene end by 4 bases; junction bases not matched to a gene: 11. From germline, CDR1 is MGHRA and CDR2 YSYEKL. CDR3 amino acids: CASSQDEGSGAGTGELFF. CDR3 coding DNA: TGCGCCAGCAGCCAAGATGAGGGCAGCGGGGCGGGCACCGGGGAGCTGTTTTTT.

About this clone itself: Sequence at one end of the junction differs from germline and may be a read error. This sample also contains other DNA sequences that code for the same CDR3. The rearrangement uses TRBV5-1 and TRBJ2-7, with D perhaps TRBD2 (5 bases). Germline values: CDR1 SGHRS, CDR2 YFSETQ. The CDR3 has 14 amino acids. CDR3 amino acids: CASSFIGRAYEQYF. The CDR3 DNA reads as TGCGCCAGCAGCTTCATAGGGCGGGCCTACGAACAGTACTTC.

This clone appeared a single time. This chain joins TRBV28 and TRBJ2-2; no definite D call. The germline V and J ends were trimmed by 6 bases and 4 bases, with 3 bases remaining between them. Germline values: CDR1 MDHEN, CDR2 SYDVKM. The CDR3 totals 11 residues. The CDR3 spells CASSFTGELFF. CDR3 DNA sequence: TGTGCCAGCAGCTTCACCGGGGAGCTGTTTTTT.

CDR3 nucleotides: TGTGCCAGCAGCTCGGTCGGTTCCGGGGAGCTGTTTTTT. Its protein is CASSSVGSGELFF. V usage is TRBV5-8 and J usage is TRBJ2-2; unclear D gene. CDR1 and CDR2 (germline): SGHTS, YDEGEE. V was shortened by 3 bases and J by 6 bases, with 9 bases between the two germline ends. The CDR3 runs to 13 residues. The full variable domain, its missing parts supplied by reference TRBV5-8 and TRBJ2-2, is EAGVTQSPTHLIKTRGQQATLRCSPISGHTSVYWYQQALGLGLQFLLWYDEGEERNRGNFPPRFSGRQFPNYSSELNVNALELEDSALYLCASSSVGSGELFFGEGSRLTVL.

In this sample, this clone turned up a few times. This chain joins TRBV4-1 and TRBJ1-6; D is undetermined. Per the germline V gene, CDR1 is MGHRA and CDR2 is YSYEKL. Trimming left V 0 bases short and J 0 bases short, with 12 bases between. The CDR3 covers 18 residues. In DNA form, the CDR3 reads TGCGCCAGCAGCCAAGACCCGCCGGAGAGCTCCTATAATTCACCCCTCCACTTT. Its protein is CASSQDPPESSYNSPLHF.

This clone appeared a single time. This chain joins TRBV6-6 and TRBJ2-5; D gene uncertain. The CDR3 spans 12 residues. The ends were cut back, 2 bases at V and 2 bases at J, with 3 bases in the middle. The germline V gene encodes CDR1 MNHNY and CDR2 SVGAGI (reference sequence). Written as DNA, the CDR3 is TGTGCCAGCAGTTACCTACAAGAGACCCAGTACTTC. The encoded protein is CASSYLQETQYF.

The chain joins TRBV19 to TRBJ1-1; TRBD1 might be the D (5 bases). CDR1 is LNHDA and CDR2 is SQIVND in the germline V gene (reference sequence). This CDR3 has 15 amino acids. Trimming cost V 7 bases and J 1 base, with 16 bases left between them. The CDR3 region has the DNA TGTGCCAGTACCTCGATTGCCGGGGCGAACACTGAAGCTTTCTTT. Translation gives CASTSIAGANTEAFF.

This clone was seen a few times. This sample includes further DNA sequences coding for the same CDR3. V is TRBV30 and J is TRBJ1-2; D gene ambiguous. The germline V gene has CDR1 GTSNPN and CDR2 SVGIG (reference sequence). CDR3 length: 14 residues. V was shortened by 0 bases and J by 2 bases, with 10 bases between the two germline ends. The CDR3 DNA reads TGTGCCTGGAGTGTACTCGGGAGGAACTATGGCTACACCTTC. This translates into CAWSVLGRNYGYTF.